The TCR beta chain described here comes from a study of cytomegalovirus exposure and HLA in healthy donors. 60 Vbeta and 13 Jbeta primers were used in PCR. Assay used: immunoSEQ multiplex PCR; TCRdb lists only in-frame clones, some missing. This repertoire comprises nearly 200,000 clones; its ten largest clones make up roughly 0.74%. Specimen: PBMCs. This clonotype originated in a boy younger than 18 in good health and CMV-seronegative.

The CDR3 here is CASSVSMDQETQYF. CDR3 bases: TGTGCCAGCAGCGTATCTATGGACCAAGAGACCCAGTACTTC. The chain has TRBV9 and TRBJ2-5; D not resolved. The CDR3 is 14 amino acids. V lost 1 base and J lost 0, with 7 bases in between. Germline V gene data show CDR1 as SGDLS and CDR2 as YYNGEE.